The 27 T cell receptor beta chains listed next were all sequenced from one sample in a study of CD8+CD57+ T cells in acquired aplastic anemia. Patients picked for sequencing had shown CD8+CD57+ cell expansion detected by flow cytometry. Genomic DNA templated the TCR beta VDJ and CDR3 profiling. A single record per CDR3 protein comes from TCRdb applying MiXCR to the reads. Of tens of thousands of distinct CDR3 sequences in the sample, roughly three fifths were seen once. Sequences were obtained from sorted CD4+, CD8+, or CD8+CD57+ T cells (not recorded which) from PBMCs. The receptor set was obtained from a human donor with aplastic anemia.

The gene calls are TRBV11-1 and TRBJ1-1; 7 nucleotides align to TRBD1. V trimming: 4 bases; J trimming: 4 bases; junction bases outside the gene matches: 15. The CDR3 loop spans 17 amino acids. Germline V gene sequence: CDR1 SGHAT, CDR2 FQDESV (reference sequence). CDR3 sequence: CASSSHDRAGVRTEAFF. The CDR3 bases are TGTGCCAGCAGCTCACACGACAGGGCGGGAGTTCGCACTGAAGCTTTCTTT.

This clonotype showed up many times. The chain joins TRBV10-2 to TRBJ2-7, with a weak D call TRBD2 (5 bases). This CDR3 region has 13 residues. The germline CDR1 and CDR2 sequences are WSHSY and SAAADI. V was pared by 8 bases and J by 3 bases, with 14 bases between. DNA for the CDR3: TGCGCCAGCGCGGTCCCCGGGGTCTACGAGCAGTACTTC. Its translation is CASAVPGVYEQYF.

This clonotype has just one count. This sequence joins TRBV20-1 and TRBJ2-5; 11 bases fit TRBD2. The CDR3 runs 15 residues. The germline V gene has CDR1 DFQATT and CDR2 SNEGSKA (reference sequence). The ends lost 4 bases at V and 1 base at J; junction bases unmatched: 5. DNA of the CDR3: TGCAGTGCTATAGTAGCGGGGGGGGGCCAAGAGACCCAGTACTTC. This gives the protein CSAIVAGGGQETQYF.

V is TRBV19 and J is TRBJ2-7; D is undetermined. V was cut by 3 bases and J by 1 base, with 13 bases left in between. Germline V gene lookup returns CDR1 LNHDA and CDR2 SQIVND (reference sequence). CDR3 length: 15 residues. The CDR3 sequence: CASSISLRPSYEQYF. The CDR3 nucleotides are TGTGCCAGTAGTATTTCCCTCCGTCCTTCCTACGAGCAGTACTTC.

The chain couples TRBV2 to TRBJ2-7; D possibly uses TRBD1 or TRBD2 (6 bases each). The germline gives CDR1 SNHLY, CDR2 FYNNEI. There are 17 residues in the CDR3. Trimming cost V 4 bases and J 4 bases, with 23 bases left between them. CDR3 sequence: CASSAHQLGGNGYEQYF. The CDR3 region has the DNA TGTGCCAGCAGTGCCCATCAGTTGGGGGGCAACGGTTACGAGCAGTACTTC.

The chain links TRBV12-3 or TRBV12-4 to TRBJ2-1; no definite D call. V dropped 6 bases and J dropped 0 bases, with 9 bases sitting between them. The CDR3 runs 14 residues. The CDR3 loop reads CASRKTSSYNEQFF. CDR3 nucleotides: TGTGCCAGCAGGAAGACATCCTCCTACAATGAGCAGTTCTTC.

This sequence joins TRBV24-1 and TRBJ2-3; D unclear. This CDR3 contains 13 residues. Trimming removed 4 bases from V and 0 bases from J, with 4 bases in between. Germline CDR1 reads KGHDR; CDR2 reads SFDVKD. The CDR3 DNA follows: TGTGCCACCAGTGAGAGTAGCACAGATACGCAGTATTTT. Translating gives CATSESSTDTQYF.

This clonotype has at least ten counts. The chain joins TRBV20-1 to TRBJ2-3, with 8 bases fitting TRBD2. The CDR3 sequence is 14 residues long. Trimming took 4 bases from V and 0 from J; bases not matched to a gene: 3. From germline, CDR1 is DFQATT and CDR2 SNEGSKA (reference sequence). CDR3 bases: TGCAGTGCTAATAGCGGGGAAAGCACAGATACGCAGTATTTT. Translating it yields CSANSGESTDTQYF.

This clonotype was observed many times. V usage is TRBV20-1 and J usage is TRBJ2-7; 7 nucleotides match TRBD1. With V trimmed by 3 bases and J by 6 bases, 2 bases remained unmatched. Germline V lookup: CDR1 DFQATT, CDR2 SNEGSKA (reference sequence). This CDR3 is built from 11 residues. CDR3 nucleotides: TGCAGTGCTAGGACAGGGAGCGAGCAGTACTTC. Encoded protein: CSARTGSEQYF.

The chain has TRBV25-1 and TRBJ1-3; TRBD1 aligns across 8 bases. Germline assignment: CDR1 MGHDK and CDR2 SYGVNS. CDR3 length: 18 residues. V lost 2 bases and J lost 0; bases outside the gene matches: 9. CDR3 in DNA: TGTGCCAGCAGTGAAGAGGTCGGACAGGGCTACTCTGGAAACACCATATATTTT. Translation: CASSEEVGQGYSGNTIYF.

The chain carries TRBV2 and TRBJ2-1; 8 bases agree with TRBD2. J lost 4 bases, V lost 4 bases, and 9 bases had no gene match. CDR3 length: 16 residues. CDR1 SNHLY and CDR2 FYNNEI come from the germline V gene. The CDR3 nucleotides read TGTGCCAGCAGTGTATCCAGCGGGGGACCGTACAATGAGCAGTTCTTC. Encoded protein: CASSVSSGGPYNEQFF.

This clonotype has ten or more counts. The chain combines TRBV20-1 with TRBJ2-7, with 7 bases aligning to TRBD2. The J segment lost 2 bases and the V segment lost 0 bases, leaving 10 bases of the junction unmatched. CDR1 and CDR2 (germline): DFQATT, SNEGSKA (reference sequence). This CDR3 is built from 16 residues. The CDR3: CSAREVWGGETYEQYF. The CDR3 DNA sequence: TGCAGTGCTAGAGAGGTCTGGGGGGGGGAGACCTACGAGCAGTACTTC.

This clonotype has ten or more counts. The J gene is TRBJ2-3, the V gene TRBV7-9; D uncertain. The V end was cut by 4 bases, the J end by 4 bases, with 12 bases between. The CDR3 consists of 14 residues. Per the germline V gene, CDR1 is SEHNR and CDR2 is FQNEAQ (reference sequence). CDR3 sequence reads: CASSSFIRADTQYF. The CDR3, as DNA: TGTGCCAGCAGCTCCTTCATCAGAGCAGATACGCAGTATTTT. Filled out from reference TRBV7-9 and TRBJ2-3, the complete variable domain reads DTGVSQNPRHKITKRGQNVTFRCDPISEHNRLYWYRQTLGQGPEFLTYFQNEAQLEKSRLLSDRFSAERPKGSFSTLEIQRTEQGDSAMYLCASSSFIRADTQYFGPGTRLTVL.

This chain uses TRBV2 with TRBJ2-5, with D perhaps matching TRBD1 or TRBD2 (5 bases each). This CDR3 spans 14 amino acids. Trimming removed 6 bases from V and 5 bases from J, with 16 bases in between. Germline loops: CDR1 SNHLY, CDR2 FYNNEI. The CDR3 DNA is TGTGCCAGCAGACTCCGGGGCGTCGCGGAGACCCAGTACTTC. It specifies CASRLRGVAETQYF.

The CDR3: CASSLGSVYEQYF. Here the CDR3 DNA reads TGTGCCAGCAGCTTAGGGTCTGTCTACGAGCAGTACTTC. The chain couples TRBV7-9 to TRBJ2-7, with unresolved D. The CDR3 contains 13 residues. Germline CDR1 and CDR2: SEHNR and FQNEAQ (reference sequence). Deletions cut 1 base from V and 3 bases from J, with 7 bases between.

The genes are TRBV10-1 and TRBJ2-2; 8 bases are a match to TRBD1. V lost 5 bases, J lost 0 bases, and 20 bases stayed unmatched. Germline V lookup: CDR1 WNHNN, CDR2 SYGVQD (reference sequence). This CDR3 is built from 21 residues. CDR3 sequence: CASSTDQGRDRKKANTGELFF. Written as DNA, the CDR3 is TGCGCCAGCAGTACGGACCAAGGCCGGGACAGGAAGAAAGCGAACACCGGGGAGCTGTTTTTT.

This clonotype was counted many times. The V gene is TRBV5-4, the J gene TRBJ1-1; no definite D call. CDR3 length: 13 residues. CDR1 is SGHNT and CDR2 is YYREEE in the germline V gene (reference sequence). The V gene lost 1 base and the J gene lost 6 bases, with 10 bases spanning the gap. The CDR3 reads CASSLWGAPEAFF. The CDR3 nucleotides are TGTGCCAGCAGCTTGTGGGGTGCCCCTGAAGCTTTCTTT.

The CDR3 is CASSTGTGGADTQYF. The CDR3, as DNA: TGTGCCAGCAGCACCGGGACAGGGGGGGCAGATACGCAGTATTTT. This chain joins TRBV11-1 and TRBJ2-3; 11 bases line up with TRBD1. This CDR3 region has 15 residues. The germline V gene has CDR1 SGHAT and CDR2 FQDESV (reference sequence). V lost 5 bases and J lost 4; bases outside the gene matches: 5.

V usage is TRBV29-1 and J usage is TRBJ2-1; 7 positions agree with TRBD2. This CDR3 has 13 residues. V lost 5 bases and J lost 4; bases outside the gene matches: 5. Germline V CDR1 and CDR2: SQVTM, ANQGSEA. CDR3 sequence (DNA): TGCAGCGTTCGTTGGCGGGGGTACAATGAGCAGTTCTTC. It codes for CSVRWRGYNEQFF.

V and J are TRBV6-5 and TRBJ2-7; 7 bases align to TRBD2. Trimming took 2 bases from V and 5 from J; bases not matched to a gene: 3. Germline V gene lookup returns CDR1 MNHEY and CDR2 SVGAGI. The CDR3 covers 13 residues. The CDR3: CASSYGGGDEQYF. In DNA form, the CDR3 reads TGTGCCAGCAGTTACGGTGGGGGGGACGAGCAGTACTTC.

The chain couples TRBV24-1 to TRBJ1-2; D is unresolved. Germline lookup yields CDR1 KGHDR and CDR2 SFDVKD. Trimming cost V 3 bases and J 0 bases, with 7 bases left between them. The CDR3 is 14 residues long. The CDR3: CATSDATSNYGYTF. CDR3 bases: TGTGCCACCAGTGATGCAACTTCTAACTATGGCTACACCTTC.

The CDR3 nucleotides are TGCGCCAGCAGCCTCGGACAGGGGATAAGCGACGAGCAGTACTTC. The encoded protein is CASSLGQGISDEQYF. The chain is built from TRBV5-1 and TRBJ2-7; the match to TRBD1 covers 9 bases. Trimming cost V 4 bases and J 5 bases; bases outside gene matches: 10. This CDR3 has 15 amino acids. CDR1 SGHRS and CDR2 YFSETQ come from the germline V gene.

Of note for this clonotype: Just one base apart from a much larger clone, this may be a read error. The V and J genes are TRBV27 and TRBJ2-7; D unclear. The germline V gene has CDR1 MNHEY and CDR2 SMNVEV (reference sequence). CDR3 length: 13 amino acids. CDR3 bases: TGTGCCAGCATTTTAAGGCAGGCCTACGAGCAGTACTTC. It yields the protein CASILRQAYEQYF.

In its sample, this clonotype was seen once. The rearrangement uses TRBV25-1 and TRBJ2-7, with unresolved D. CDR3 length: 14 amino acids. CDR1 is MGHDK and CDR2 is SYGVNS in the germline V gene. V was trimmed by 6 bases and J by 3 bases, leaving 15 bases between them. CDR3 in amino acids: CASSLVGSDYEQYF. DNA for the CDR3: TGTGCCAGCAGCTTAGTTGGCAGCGACTACGAGCAGTACTTC.

The J gene is TRBJ2-3, the V gene TRBV20-1, with D possibly TRBD1 on 6 matching bases. Trimming shortened V by 5 bases and J by 3 bases, and 15 bases separated the two germline ends. The CDR3 consists of 14 residues. Germline V CDR1 and CDR2: DFQATT, SNEGSKA (reference sequence). Here the CDR3 reads CSAPWGRGTDTQYF. The CDR3 bases are TGCAGTGCTCCCTGGGGTAGGGGGACAGATACGCAGTATTTT.

The chain links TRBV2 to TRBJ1-6; 8 bases align to TRBD1. The CDR3 has 14 amino acids. Germline V gene lookup returns CDR1 SNHLY and CDR2 FYNNEI. Trimming at V came to 6 bases and at J to 9 bases, leaving 7 bases not matched to a gene. The CDR3 sequence is CASRPTGEASPLHF. In DNA, the CDR3 is TGTGCCAGCAGACCGACAGGGGAAGCTTCACCCCTCCACTTT. The full variable domain, rest sourced from reference TRBV2 and TRBJ1-6, is EPEVTQTPSHQVTQMGQEVILRCVPISNHLYFYWYRQILGQKVEFLVSFYNNEISEKSEIFDDQFSVERPDGSNFTLKIRSTKLEDSAMYFCASRPTGEASPLHFGNGTRLTVT.

The chain employs TRBV7-9 and TRBJ2-7, with TRBD1 matching over 11 bases. V lost 5 bases to trimming and J lost 0 bases; unmatched junction nucleotides: 3. Looked up from germline, CDR1 is SEHNR and CDR2 is FQNEAQ (reference sequence). This CDR3 comprises 15 residues. The CDR3: CASSTGTGGSYEQYF. The CDR3 DNA is TGTGCCAGCAGCACCGGGACAGGGGGCTCCTACGAGCAGTACTTC. Drawing the rest from reference TRBV7-9 and TRBJ2-7, the complete variable domain is DTGVSQNPRHKITKRGQNVTFRCDPISEHNRLYWYRQTLGQGPEFLTYFQNEAQLEKSRLLSDRFSAERPKGSFSTLEIQRTEQGDSAMYLCASSTGTGGSYEQYFGPGTRLTVT.